This passage covers 10 T cell receptor beta chains from one sample sequenced in a study of T cells in Graves' hyperthyroidism and ophthalmopathy. There were TCR beta CDR3 regions amplified from RNA transcripts. Carried out on the TCR CDR3, a first-round RT-PCR used the HTBI primer set. TCRdb redid the calling of the multiplex PCR reads with MiXCR, one entry per CDR3 protein. The sample yields about 590,000 distinct CDR3 sequences, 13% to 15% seen once. The sample taken for sequencing was blood. All receptors derive from a woman aged 18-29 years with Graves' ophthalmopathy.

This clonotype was observed many times. The V gene is TRBV6-2 or TRBV6-3, the J gene TRBJ2-1, with TRBD1 as a possible D gene (6 bases). The germline V gene has CDR1 MNHEY and CDR2 SVGEGT. This CDR3 spans 15 amino acids. V lost 2 bases and J lost 6, with 14 bases in between. CDR3 amino acids: CASSYAASGVNEQFF. CDR3 nucleotides: TGTGCCAGCAGTTACGCAGCTTCAGGGGTCAATGAGCAGTTCTTC.

This clonotype came up a few times. CDR3 bases: TGTGCCAGCAGTTACGGCAGGGGCTATGGCTACACCTTC. As protein: CASSYGRGYGYTF. V usage is TRBV6-5 and J usage is TRBJ1-2; possible D gene TRBD1, 6 bases. The CDR3 extends over 13 amino acids. V lost 2 bases and J 4 bases, leaving 8 bases between the germline ends. The germline V gene encodes CDR1 MNHEY and CDR2 SVGAGI.

The genes are TRBV18 and TRBJ1-4, with D possibly being TRBD1 (5 bases). The CDR3 spans 13 residues. Germline V lookup: CDR1 KGHSH, CDR2 LQKENI. Trimming removed 1 base at V and 8 bases at J, with 8 bases between. The CDR3 reads CASSPRDGEKLFF. For the CDR3, the DNA is TGTGCCAGCTCACCACGGGACGGAGAAAAACTGTTTTTT.

This clonotype has at least ten counts. J is TRBJ2-4 and V is TRBV27; 7 bases match TRBD2. Germline V gives CDR1 MNHEY, CDR2 SMNVEV (reference sequence). Unmatched junction bases numbered 4, after V lost 0 bases and J lost 5 bases. CDR3 size: 15 residues. Here the CDR3 reads CASSLSSGWENIQYF. The CDR3 bases are TGTGCCAGCAGTTTATCTAGCGGGTGGGAAAACATTCAGTACTTC.

This clonotype was found a few times. This sequence joins TRBV7-2 and TRBJ1-4; no clear D. This CDR3 has 17 residues. Trimming took off 3 bases at V and 0 bases at J, with 14 bases between the two ends. Germline loops: CDR1 SGHTA, CDR2 FQGNSA. CDR3 residues: CASSFSRGLATNEKLFF. CDR3 nucleotide sequence: TGTGCCAGCAGCTTCTCGCGGGGTCTTGCAACTAATGAAAAACTGTTTTTT.

This clonotype was detected ten times or more. The chain recombines TRBV5-6 with TRBJ2-7; a weak D match, TRBD1 (5 bases). Trimming left V 0 bases short and J 2 bases short, with 12 bases between. Germline values: CDR1 SGHDT, CDR2 YYEEEE. This CDR3 is built from 15 residues. The CDR3 loop reads CASSLVGAWTYEQYF. DNA for the CDR3: TGTGCCAGCAGCTTGGTTGGGGCTTGGACCTACGAGCAGTACTTC.

This clonotype was seen a few times. The chain joins TRBV19 to TRBJ1-1, with D unresolved. CDR3 length equals 13 residues. Germline-derived CDR1 and CDR2 are LNHDA and SQIVND (reference sequence). Trimming shortened V by 7 bases and J by 3 bases, and 12 bases separated the two germline ends. This CDR3 is CASMKLSDTEAFF. DNA of the CDR3: TGTGCCAGTATGAAACTCTCGGACACTGAAGCTTTCTTT.

The rearrangement joins TRBV20-1 to TRBJ1-2, with 11 bases matching TRBD1. The germline V gene has CDR1 DFQATT and CDR2 SNEGSKA (reference sequence). Trimming cost V 0 bases and J 2 bases; bases outside gene matches: 5. CDR3 size: 16 residues. The CDR3 DNA reads as TGCAGTGCTAGAGAGTCCGGGACAGGGGGGAACTATGGCTACACCTTC. It translates to CSARESGTGGNYGYTF.

This clonotype has ten or more counts. The rearrangement links TRBV7-2 to TRBJ2-7; 12 bases match TRBD2. V trimming: 4 bases; J trimming: 3 bases; junction bases outside the gene matches: 10. Per the germline V gene, CDR1 is SGHTA and CDR2 is FQGNSA. The CDR3 runs 17 residues. The CDR3 loop reads CASSSRTSGATYYEQYF. The CDR3 DNA sequence: TGTGCCAGCAGCTCCCGGACTAGCGGGGCTACCTACTACGAGCAGTACTTC.

Ten or more counts support this clonotype. The chain employs TRBV12-3 or TRBV12-4 and TRBJ2-3, with 8 bases identical to TRBD2. This CDR3 comprises 16 residues. Unmatched junction bases numbered 8, after V lost 5 bases and J lost 1 base. CDR3 coding DNA: TGTGCCAGCAGTCCCGTAGCGGGAAAGGGCACAGATACGCAGTATTTT. It is translated as CASSPVAGKGTDTQYF.